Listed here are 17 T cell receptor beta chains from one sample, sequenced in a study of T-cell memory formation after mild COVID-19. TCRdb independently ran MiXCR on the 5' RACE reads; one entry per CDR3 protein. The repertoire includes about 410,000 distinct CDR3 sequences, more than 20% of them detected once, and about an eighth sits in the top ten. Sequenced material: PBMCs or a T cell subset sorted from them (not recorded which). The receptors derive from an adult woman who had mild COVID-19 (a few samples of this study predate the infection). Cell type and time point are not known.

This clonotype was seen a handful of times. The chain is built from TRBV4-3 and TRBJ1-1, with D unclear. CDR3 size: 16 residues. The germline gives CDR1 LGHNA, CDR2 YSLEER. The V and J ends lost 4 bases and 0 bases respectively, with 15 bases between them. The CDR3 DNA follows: TGCGCCAGCAGCCGACAAAGGAGACTATTGAACACTGAAGCTTTCTTT. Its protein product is CASSRQRRLLNTEAFF.

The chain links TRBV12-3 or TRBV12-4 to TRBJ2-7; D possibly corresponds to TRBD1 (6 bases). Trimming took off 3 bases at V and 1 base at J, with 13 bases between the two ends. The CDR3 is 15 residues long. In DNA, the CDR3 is TGTGCCAGCAGTTTTACTGGGGGCGCGTCCTACGAGCAGTACTTC. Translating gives CASSFTGGASYEQYF.

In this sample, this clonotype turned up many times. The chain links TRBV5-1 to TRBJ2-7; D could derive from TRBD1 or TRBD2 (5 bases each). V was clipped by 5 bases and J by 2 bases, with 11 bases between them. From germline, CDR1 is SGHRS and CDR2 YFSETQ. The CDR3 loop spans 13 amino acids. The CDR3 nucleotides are TGCGCCAGCAGGCGGGCAGGGACCTACGAGCAGTACTTC. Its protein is CASRRAGTYEQYF.

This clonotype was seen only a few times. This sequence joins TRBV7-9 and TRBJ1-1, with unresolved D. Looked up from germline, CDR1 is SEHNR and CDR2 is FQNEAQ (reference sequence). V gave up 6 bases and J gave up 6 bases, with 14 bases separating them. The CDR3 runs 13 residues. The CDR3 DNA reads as TGTGCCAGCAGGGAAGAGGGTATTCCTGAAGCTTTCTTT. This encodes CASREEGIPEAFF.

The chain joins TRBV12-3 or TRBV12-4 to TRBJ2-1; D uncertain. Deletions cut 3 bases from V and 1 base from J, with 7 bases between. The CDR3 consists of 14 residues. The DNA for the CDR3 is TGTGCCAGCAGTTTCGGTCTATCCTACAATGAGCAGTTCTTC. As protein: CASSFGLSYNEQFF.

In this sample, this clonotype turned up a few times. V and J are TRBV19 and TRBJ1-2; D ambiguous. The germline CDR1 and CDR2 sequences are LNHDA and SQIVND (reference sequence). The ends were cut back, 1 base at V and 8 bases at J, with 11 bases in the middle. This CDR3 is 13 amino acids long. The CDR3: CASSIVSSGGYTF. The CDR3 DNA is TGTGCCAGTAGTATAGTAAGCAGTGGCGGCTACACCTTC. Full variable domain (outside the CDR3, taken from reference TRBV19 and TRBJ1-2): DGGITQSPKYLFRKEGQNVTLSCEQNLNHDAMYWYRQDPGQGLRLIYYSQIVNDFQKGDIAEGYSVSREKKESFPLTVTSAQKNPTAFYLCASSIVSSGGYTFGSGTRLTVV.

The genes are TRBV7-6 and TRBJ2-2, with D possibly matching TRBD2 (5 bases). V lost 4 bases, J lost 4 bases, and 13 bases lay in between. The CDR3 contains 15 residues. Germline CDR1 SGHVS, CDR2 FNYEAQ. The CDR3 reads CASSYNPGITGELFF. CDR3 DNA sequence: TGTGCCAGCAGCTACAATCCGGGGATCACCGGGGAGCTGTTTTTT.

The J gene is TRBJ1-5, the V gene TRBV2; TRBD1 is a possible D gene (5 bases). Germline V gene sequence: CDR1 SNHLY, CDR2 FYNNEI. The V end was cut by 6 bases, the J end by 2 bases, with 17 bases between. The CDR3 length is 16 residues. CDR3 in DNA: TGTGCCAGCAGCCGGGGGGGGGTTGGTGGCAATCAGCCCCAGCATTTT. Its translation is CASSRGGVGGNQPQHF.

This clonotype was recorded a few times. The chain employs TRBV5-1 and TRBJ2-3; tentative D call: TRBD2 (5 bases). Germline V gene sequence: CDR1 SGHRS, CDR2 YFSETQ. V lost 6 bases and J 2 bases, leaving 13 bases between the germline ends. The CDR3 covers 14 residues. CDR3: CASKEEQYTDTQYF. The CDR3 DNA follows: TGCGCCAGCAAGGAGGAACAGTACACAGATACGCAGTATTTT.

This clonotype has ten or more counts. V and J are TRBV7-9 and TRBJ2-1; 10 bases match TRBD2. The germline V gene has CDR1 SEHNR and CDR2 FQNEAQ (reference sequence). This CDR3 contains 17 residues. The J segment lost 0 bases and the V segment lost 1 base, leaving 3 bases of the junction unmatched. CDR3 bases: TGTGCCAGCAGCTTAGGGACTAGCGGAAGCTCCTACAATGAGCAGTTCTTC. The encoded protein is CASSLGTSGSSYNEQFF. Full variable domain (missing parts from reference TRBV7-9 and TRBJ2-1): DTGVSQNPRHKITKRGQNVTFRCDPISEHNRLYWYRQTLGQGPEFLTYFQNEAQLEKSRLLSDRFSAERPKGSFSTLEIQRTEQGDSAMYLCASSLGTSGSSYNEQFFGPGTRLTVL.

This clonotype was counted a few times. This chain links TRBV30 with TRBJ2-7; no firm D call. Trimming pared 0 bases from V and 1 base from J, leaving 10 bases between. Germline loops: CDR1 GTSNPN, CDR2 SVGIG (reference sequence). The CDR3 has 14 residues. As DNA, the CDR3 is TGTGCCTGGAGTGTACCCAGGTTATCCTACGAGCAGTACTTC. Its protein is CAWSVPRLSYEQYF. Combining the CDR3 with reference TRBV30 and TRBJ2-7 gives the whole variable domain SQTIHQWPATLVQPVGSPLSLECTVEGTSNPNLYWYRQAAGRGLQLLFYSVGIGQISSEVPQNLSASRPQDRQFILSSKKLLLSDSGFYLCAWSVPRLSYEQYFGPGTRLTVT.

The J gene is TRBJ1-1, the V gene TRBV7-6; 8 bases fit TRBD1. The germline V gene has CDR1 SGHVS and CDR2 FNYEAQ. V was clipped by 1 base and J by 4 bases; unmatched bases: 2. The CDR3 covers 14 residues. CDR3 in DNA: TGTGCCAGCAGCTTAGGGACAGGGCCCACTGAAGCTTTCTTT. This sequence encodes CASSLGTGPTEAFF. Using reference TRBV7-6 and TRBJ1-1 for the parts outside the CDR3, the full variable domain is GAGVSQSPRYKVTKRGQDVALRCDPISGHVSLYWYRQALGQGPEFLTYFNYEAQQDKSGLPNDRFSAERPEGSISTLTIQRTEQRDSAMYRCASSLGTGPTEAFFGQGTRLTVV.

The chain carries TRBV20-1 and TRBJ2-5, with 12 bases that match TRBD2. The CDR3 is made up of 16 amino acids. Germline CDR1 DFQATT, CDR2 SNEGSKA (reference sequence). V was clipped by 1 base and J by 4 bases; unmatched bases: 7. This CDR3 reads CSARATSGRLRETQYF. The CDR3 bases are TGCAGTGCTAGAGCGACTAGCGGGAGATTAAGAGAGACCCAGTACTTC.

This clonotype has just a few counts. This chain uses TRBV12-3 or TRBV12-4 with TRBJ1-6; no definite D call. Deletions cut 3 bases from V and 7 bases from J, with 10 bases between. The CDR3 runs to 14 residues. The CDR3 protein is CASSFDDGNSPLHF. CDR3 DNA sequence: TGTGCCAGCAGTTTTGATGACGGGAATTCACCCCTCCACTTT.

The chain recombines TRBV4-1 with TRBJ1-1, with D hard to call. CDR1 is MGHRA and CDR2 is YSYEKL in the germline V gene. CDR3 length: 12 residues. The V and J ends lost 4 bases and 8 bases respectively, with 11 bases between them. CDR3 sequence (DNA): TGCGCCAGCAGCCCCCTCACTGCGGAAGCTTTCTTT. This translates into CASSPLTAEAFF.

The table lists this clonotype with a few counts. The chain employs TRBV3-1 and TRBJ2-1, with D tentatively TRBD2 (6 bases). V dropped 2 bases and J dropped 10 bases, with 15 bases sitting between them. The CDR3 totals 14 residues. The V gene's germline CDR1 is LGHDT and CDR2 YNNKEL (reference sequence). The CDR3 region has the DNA TGTGCCAGCAGCCAATTATCCGGGAGATCAGAGCAGTTCTTC. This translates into CASSQLSGRSEQFF.

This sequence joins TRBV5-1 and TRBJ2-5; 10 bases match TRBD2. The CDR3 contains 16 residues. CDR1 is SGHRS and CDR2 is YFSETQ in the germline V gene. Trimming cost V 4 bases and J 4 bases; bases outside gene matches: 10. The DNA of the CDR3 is TGCGCCAGCAGCCAAGACCAGAGACTAGCGGGAGAGACCCAGTACTTC. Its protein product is CASSQDQRLAGETQYF.